These 30 T cell receptor beta chains originate from one sample sequenced in a study of beta chain features in type 1 diabetes. Overall study findings and caveats: TCRB CDR3s from Type 1 diabetes patients were moderately but significantly shorter in all four CD4+ subsets.

Expressed TCRB transcripts were sequenced after all isolated RNA was converted to cDNA. Method: immunoSEQ multiplex PCR; TCRdb's copy keeps in-frame clones and lacks some. The table has 350,000 to 450,000 clones, roughly 13% seen once. These receptors' antigens are unknown. The specimen sequenced was naive CD4+ T cells from blood. All receptors come from a woman aged 18-30 years with type 1 diabetes.

This clone was observed a single time. The J gene is TRBJ1-5, the V gene TRBV4-2; TRBD1 agrees at 7 bases. Trimming took 0 bases from V and 4 from J; bases not matched to a gene: 6. CDR3 length equals 16 residues. Germline V gives CDR1 LGHNA, CDR2 YNFKEQ. CDR3 loop: CASSQEVGQQNQPQHF. In DNA form, the CDR3 reads TGTGCCAGCAGCCAAGAGGTGGGACAGCAGAATCAGCCCCAGCATTTT.

The chain has TRBV9 and TRBJ2-4; TRBD1 matches at 9 bases. The CDR3 consists of 16 residues. Germline CDR1 SGDLS, CDR2 YYNGEE. V dropped 4 bases and J dropped 1; count of bases not matched to a gene: 6. The CDR3 reads CASSLQGALAKNIQYF. The CDR3 DNA follows: TGTGCCAGCAGCTTACAGGGGGCGCTGGCCAAAAACATTCAGTACTTC.

This rearrangement joins TRBV7-9 to TRBJ1-4, with 7 bases identical to TRBD1. The CDR3 runs 14 residues. V lost 6 bases to trimming and J lost 6 bases; unmatched junction nucleotides: 7. In germline, CDR1 is SEHNR, CDR2 FQNEAQ (reference sequence). This chain's CDR3 is CASSFDRADEKLFF. The DNA of the CDR3 is TGTGCCAGCAGTTTCGACAGGGCGGATGAAAAACTGTTTTTT.

The chain combines TRBV7-2 with TRBJ2-2; 7 bases are a match to TRBD2. Unmatched junction bases numbered 4, after V lost 4 bases and J lost 8 bases. From germline, CDR1 is SGHTA and CDR2 FQGNSA. The CDR3 loop spans 13 amino acids. The CDR3 coding sequence is TGTGCCAGCAGCTGGGGAGGGGCGGGGGAGCTGTTTTTT. This codes for CASSWGGAGELFF.

This clone came up a few times. The V call is TRBV6-5, the J call TRBJ2-4, with a weak D call TRBD1 (5 bases). The CDR3 extends over 16 amino acids. V lost 0 bases and J lost 0, with 9 bases in between. CDR1 is MNHEY, CDR2 SVGAGI, per germline. The CDR3 is CASSYSIGAAKNIQYF. DNA of the CDR3: TGTGCCAGCAGTTACTCGATAGGGGCAGCCAAAAACATTCAGTACTTC.

This clone was observed a few times. The genes are TRBV4-1 and TRBJ1-1; D is uncertain. V lost 4 bases and J 0 bases, leaving 15 bases between the germline ends. CDR1 and CDR2 (germline): MGHRA, YSYEKL. This CDR3 contains 16 residues. The CDR3 DNA sequence: TGCGCCAGCAGCCCACAAGGGAGTCGGATGAACACTGAAGCTTTCTTT. Its protein is CASSPQGSRMNTEAFF.

This clone was detected only a few times. The identical CDR3 is also encoded by other nucleotide sequences in the sample. The chain employs TRBV28 and TRBJ1-5; 8 bases are a match to TRBD1. Germline V gene data show CDR1 as MDHEN and CDR2 as SYDVKM. The V and J ends lost 6 bases and 5 bases, in that order; junction bases with no gene match: 0. This CDR3 has 12 residues. CDR3 DNA: TGTGCCAGCAGGACAGGGGATCAGCCCCAGCATTTT. Encoded protein: CASRTGDQPQHF. Based on the CDR3 plus reference TRBV28 and TRBJ1-5, the full variable domain is DVKVTQSSRYLVKRTGEKVFLECVQDMDHENMFWYRQDPGLGLRLIYFSYDVKMKEKGDIPEGYSVSREKKERFSLILESASTNQTSMYLCASRTGDQPQHFGDGTRLSIL.

This clone was seen only a few times. V usage is TRBV30 and J usage is TRBJ2-1; D gene uncertain. Germline V gives CDR1 GTSNPN, CDR2 SVGIG (reference sequence). The CDR3 totals 14 residues. V lost 0 bases and J 3 bases, leaving 9 bases between the germline ends. CDR3 residues: CAWSVTSSYNEQFF. The CDR3 bases are TGTGCCTGGAGTGTAACCTCCAGCTACAATGAGCAGTTCTTC. Supplemented by reference TRBV30 and TRBJ2-1, the full variable domain reads SQTIHQWPATLVQPVGSPLSLECTVEGTSNPNLYWYRQAAGRGLQLLFYSVGIGQISSEVPQNLSASRPQDRQFILSSKKLLLSDSGFYLCAWSVTSSYNEQFFGPGTRLTVL.

This clone has just a few counts. The chain recombines TRBV5-4 with TRBJ1-4; the D gene is possibly TRBD1 (6 bases). Trimming cost V 1 base and J 3 bases, with 10 bases left between them. CDR1 and CDR2 from the germline V gene are SGHNT and YYREEE (reference sequence). The CDR3 is 15 amino acids. The CDR3 sequence is CASSLRGGPNEKLFF. The CDR3 nucleotides read TGTGCCAGCAGCTTGAGGGGGGGCCCTAATGAAAAACTGTTTTTT.

The chain joins TRBV28 to TRBJ1-2, with 7 nucleotides matching TRBD1. Germline-derived CDR1 and CDR2 are MDHEN and SYDVKM. V dropped 3 bases and J dropped 4; count of bases not matched to a gene: 2. CDR3 length: 13 amino acids. The DNA for the CDR3 is TGTGCCAGCAGTTTTCGACAGGGCTATGGCTACACCTTC. Translating it yields CASSFRQGYGYTF.

A few counts support this clone. This sequence joins TRBV10-3 and TRBJ2-1; TRBD1 matches 9 bases. Trimming took 7 bases from V and 3 from J; bases not matched to a gene: 7. Looked up from germline, CDR1 is ENHRY and CDR2 is SYGVKD. CDR3 size: 15 residues. The CDR3 sequence is CAITPGQGFYNEQFF. CDR3 sequence (DNA): TGTGCCATCACCCCAGGACAGGGGTTCTACAATGAGCAGTTCTTC.

This chain links TRBV7-9 with TRBJ1-2; D call uncertain. The germline V and J ends were trimmed by 4 bases and 7 bases, with 7 bases remaining between them. The CDR3 extends over 11 amino acids. Germline lookup yields CDR1 SEHNR and CDR2 FQNEAQ (reference sequence). The CDR3 sequence: CASSSESGYTF. The CDR3 bases are TGTGCCAGCAGCTCGGAGAGTGGCTACACCTTC.

V gene TRBV10-3 combines with J gene TRBJ2-7; D gene uncertain. Germline-derived CDR1 and CDR2 are ENHRY and SYGVKD. Trimming removed 0 bases at V and 0 bases at J, with 12 bases between. This CDR3 has 16 amino acids. CDR3 nucleotide sequence: TGTGCCATCAGTGAGTCACCCTCAAGTAGCTCCTACGAGCAGTACTTC. Translating it yields CAISESPSSSSYEQYF.

The V gene is TRBV4-2, the J gene TRBJ1-2, with D perhaps TRBD1 (5 bases). CDR1 and CDR2 (germline): LGHNA, YNFKEQ. V was pared by 4 bases and J by 4 bases, with 13 bases between. CDR3 size: 14 residues. The CDR3 DNA follows: TGTGCCAGCAGCCGAGAGACGGGACTCTATGGCTACACCTTC. This gives the protein CASSRETGLYGYTF.

DNA for the CDR3: TGTGCCTTCGCCCCAGGAAAGACTGAAGCTTTCTTT. Amino acids: CAFAPGKTEAFF. The chain links TRBV30 to TRBJ1-1; D not resolved. Germline loops: CDR1 GTSNPN, CDR2 SVGIG (reference sequence). V was trimmed by 7 bases and J by 5 bases, leaving 14 bases between them. The CDR3 loop spans 12 amino acids. Full variable domain (remainder filled in from reference TRBV30 and TRBJ1-1): SQTIHQWPATLVQPVGSPLSLECTVEGTSNPNLYWYRQAAGRGLQLLFYSVGIGQISSEVPQNLSASRPQDRQFILSSKKLLLSDSGFYLCAFAPGKTEAFFGQGTRLTVV.

This clone has just a few counts. The chain carries TRBV20-1 and TRBJ1-2; no clear D. Germline-derived CDR1 and CDR2 are DFQATT and SNEGSKA (reference sequence). V lost 3 bases and J 8 bases, leaving 7 bases between the germline ends. The CDR3 contains 10 residues. CDR3 sequence reads: CSASGSGYTF. Written as DNA, the CDR3 is TGCAGTGCTAGTGGGAGCGGCTACACCTTC.

The rearrangement uses TRBV5-1 and TRBJ2-7, with 7 bases matching TRBD2. The CDR3 sequence is 15 residues long. Trimming cost V 4 bases and J 2 bases; bases outside gene matches: 9. CDR1 and CDR2 from the germline V gene are SGHRS and YFSETQ. CDR3 DNA sequence: TGCGCCAGCAGCAAACTAGCGAGTCAGGCCTACGAGCAGTACTTC. Its protein is CASSKLASQAYEQYF.

This chain joins TRBV6-6 and TRBJ2-3; 7 bases match TRBD2. Losses at the gene ends were 6 bases for V and 4 bases for J; bases not matched to a gene: 7. The CDR3 sequence is 14 residues long. Germline loops: CDR1 MNHNY, CDR2 SVGAGI (reference sequence). The CDR3 reads CASRKAGDSDTQYF. For the CDR3, the DNA is TGTGCCAGCAGGAAGGCGGGGGACTCAGATACGCAGTATTTT.

The chain couples TRBV28 to TRBJ2-1; D gene ambiguous. Trimming left V 2 bases short and J 9 bases short, with 23 bases between. The CDR3 length is 17 residues. Germline CDR1 is MDHEN and CDR2 is SYDVKM. The CDR3 bases are TGTGCCAGCAGTTTAACCCCGCTATTACGGTCTGGCGGTGAGCAGTTCTTC. Protein sequence: CASSLTPLLRSGGEQFF.

This chain joins TRBV29-1 and TRBJ2-5, with TRBD1 identical over 8 bases. Germline assignment: CDR1 SQVTM and CDR2 ANQGSEA. The CDR3 runs 13 residues. The trim removed 8 bases at V and 4 bases at J, leaving 9 bases unmatched. The CDR3 sequence is CSSDRGVGETQYF. The CDR3 nucleotides read TGCAGCTCAGACAGGGGCGTGGGAGAGACCCAGTACTTC.

This clone was seen a few times. The V call is TRBV19, the J call TRBJ1-4; D unresolved. The CDR3 has 11 residues. Germline-derived CDR1 and CDR2 are LNHDA and SQIVND (reference sequence). Trimming removed 6 bases at V and 8 bases at J, with 7 bases between. CDR3 loop: CASRSQEKLFF. Written as DNA, the CDR3 is TGTGCCAGTAGATCCCAGGAAAAACTGTTTTTT.

This clone was found a few times. This chain connects TRBV18 to TRBJ2-5; D not resolved. This CDR3 is built from 13 residues. Trimming stripped 6 bases from V and 1 base from J, with 9 bases between. Looked up from germline, CDR1 is KGHSH and CDR2 is LQKENI. CDR3 protein: CASSPYRQETQYF. The CDR3 region has the DNA TGTGCCAGCTCGCCCTACCGCCAAGAGACCCAGTACTTC.

The chain is built from TRBV29-1 and TRBJ1-2; D is unclear. Germline values: CDR1 SQVTM, CDR2 ANQGSEA. Trimming removed 4 bases from V and 5 bases from J, with 17 bases in between. CDR3 size: 14 residues. The CDR3 nucleotides are TGCAGCGTTGGTTCATCTGAGCCAGGTTATGGCTACACCTTC. As protein: CSVGSSEPGYGYTF. Based on the CDR3 plus reference TRBV29-1 and TRBJ1-2, the full variable domain is SAVISQKPSRDICQRGTSLTIQCQVDSQVTMMFWYRQQPGQSLTLIATANQGSEATYESGFVIDKFPISRPNLTFSTLTVSNMSPEDSSIYLCSVGSSEPGYGYTFGSGTRLTVV.

The rearrangement uses TRBV7-3 and TRBJ2-5, with 9 bases matching TRBD1. V was clipped by 5 bases and J by 5 bases; unmatched bases: 3. This CDR3 comprises 13 residues. Germline V gene sequence: CDR1 SGHTA, CDR2 FQGTGA. In DNA, the CDR3 is TGTGCCAGCAGCACGGGACAGGGTGAGACCCAGTACTTC. This encodes CASSTGQGETQYF.

The rearrangement uses TRBV7-2 and TRBJ2-2, with TRBD1 as a possible D gene (6 bases). Trimming removed 1 base at V and 1 base at J, with 7 bases between. The CDR3 is 15 residues long. Germline CDR1 SGHTA, CDR2 FQGNSA. The CDR3 spells CASSLGGGNTGELFF. The CDR3 coding sequence is TGTGCCAGCAGCTTAGGAGGGGGGAACACCGGGGAGCTGTTTTTT.

There are a few counts of this clone. This chain joins TRBV30 and TRBJ1-2, with unresolved D. Looked up from germline, CDR1 is GTSNPN and CDR2 is SVGIG (reference sequence). This CDR3 has 14 amino acids. The V and J ends lost 0 bases and 6 bases respectively, with 14 bases between them. In nucleotides, the CDR3 is TGTGCCTGGAGTGTAACAGTAATGAACCATGGCTACACCTTC. It encodes CAWSVTVMNHGYTF.

The V call is TRBV11-3, the J call TRBJ2-5; 8 positions match TRBD2. V was clipped by 11 bases and J by 5 bases; unmatched bases: 13. Germline CDR1 and CDR2: SGHNT and YENEEA. This CDR3 comprises 14 residues. The CDR3, as DNA: TGTGCCTGTAGGGGCGGGAGGAGTGAGGAGACCCAGTACTTC. Translation: CACRGGRSEETQYF.

The table lists this clone with a few counts. The chain employs TRBV4-2 and TRBJ2-2, with D hard to call. Germline V gene lookup returns CDR1 LGHNA and CDR2 YNFKEQ. Trimming removed 1 base from V and 0 bases from J, with 18 bases in between. The CDR3 has 19 residues. The CDR3 coding sequence is TGTGCCAGCAGCCAAGTCCTTGAAGTTTCTCGGGCGAACACCGGGGAGCTGTTTTTT. Protein: CASSQVLEVSRANTGELFF.

The chain links TRBV19 to TRBJ2-2, with 7 bases matching TRBD2. Trimming took 11 bases from V and 7 from J; bases not matched to a gene: 16. There are 15 residues in the CDR3. CDR1 is LNHDA and CDR2 is SQIVND in the germline V gene (reference sequence). CDR3 sequence (DNA): TGTGCCGACTTCCTCCGGGGGGTCCACTTCGGGGAGCTGTTTTTT. Protein sequence: CADFLRGVHFGELFF.

This clone was counted a few times. The V and J genes are TRBV2 and TRBJ1-2; 8 positions match TRBD1. V lost 3 bases, J lost 3 bases, and 3 bases stayed unmatched. The CDR3 consists of 14 residues. Germline CDR1 and CDR2: SNHLY and FYNNEI. The CDR3 loop is CASSEPGGYYGYTF. CDR3 bases: TGTGCCAGCAGTGAGCCAGGGGGCTACTATGGCTACACCTTC.